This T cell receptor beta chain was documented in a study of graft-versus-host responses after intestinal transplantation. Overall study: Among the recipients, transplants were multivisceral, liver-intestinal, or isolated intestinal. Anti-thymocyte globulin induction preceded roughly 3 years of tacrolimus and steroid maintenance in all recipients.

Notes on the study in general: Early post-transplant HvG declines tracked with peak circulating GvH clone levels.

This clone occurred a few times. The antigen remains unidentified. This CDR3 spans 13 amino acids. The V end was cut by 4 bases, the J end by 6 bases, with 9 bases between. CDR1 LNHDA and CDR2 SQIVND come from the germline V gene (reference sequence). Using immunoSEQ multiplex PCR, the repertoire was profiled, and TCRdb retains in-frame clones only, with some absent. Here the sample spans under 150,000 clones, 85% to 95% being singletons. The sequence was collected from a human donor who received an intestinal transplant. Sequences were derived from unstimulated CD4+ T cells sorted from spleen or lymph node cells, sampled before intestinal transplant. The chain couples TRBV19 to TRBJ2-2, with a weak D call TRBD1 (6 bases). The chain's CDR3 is CASSTTGPGELFF. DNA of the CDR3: TGTGCCAGTAGTACAACAGGGCCCGGGGAGCTGTTTTTT.